The clone carrying this TCR beta chain showed up many times. This entry is derived from a study of regulatory T cells in long-lasting Graves disease. Stated time point: newly diagnosed GD, antithyroid drugs for less than 3 months. With RNA extracted from PBMCs as input, the TCR library was made. Arm-PCR of CDR3 regions and iRepertoire HTBI primers were used to build TCR beta libraries. One entry per CDR3 protein, called by TCRdb with MiXCR from the multiplex PCR reads. The sample shows about 430,000 distinct CDR3 sequences, 15% of them seen only once. This same sample was also taken into another study, of T cells in Graves' hyperthyroidism and ophthalmopathy.

The sequence was collected from a woman aged 40 to 50 with Graves disease. Specimen: peripheral blood mononuclear cells (PBMCs), collected at new diagnosis, from a patient treated with antithyroid drugs.

Written as DNA, the CDR3 is TGTGCCAGCAGCTCCCAACTAGCGGGGGCCAAGAATGAGCAGTTCTTC. This codes for CASSSQLAGAKNEQFF. The rearrangement joins TRBV7-3 to TRBJ2-1; 11 bases are a match to TRBD2. V lost 4 bases and J lost 7; bases outside the gene matches: 9. This CDR3 is built from 16 residues. Per germline, CDR1 SGHTA and CDR2 FQGTGA.